The 17 T cell receptor beta chains in this list originate from one sample, sequenced in a study of cytomegalovirus exposure and HLA in healthy donors. Generated by immunoSEQ multiplex PCR, the TCRdb table keeps only in-frame clones and is missing some. The data contain about 160,000 clones, 75% to 90% of them singletons. Sequencing was performed on PBMCs. All receptors derive from a woman younger than 30 in good health and CMV-seronegative.

The chain employs TRBV5-6 and TRBJ1-2; TRBD1 is a possible D gene (5 bases). The CDR3 is 18 residues long. The V end lost 0 bases, the J end lost 3 bases, and 21 bases lay between the germline ends. Germline assignment: CDR1 SGHDT and CDR2 YYEEEE. CDR3 nucleotide sequence: TGTGCCAGCAGCTTGGCGGGGGAGGCACCTGGAAGGGACTATGGCTACACCTTC. This sequence encodes CASSLAGEAPGRDYGYTF. Full variable domain (outside the CDR3, taken from reference TRBV5-6 and TRBJ1-2): DAGVTQSPTHLIKTRGQQVTLRCSPKSGHDTVSWYQQALGQGPQFIFQYYEEEERQRGNFPDRFSGHQFPNYSSELNVNALLLGDSALYLCASSLAGEAPGRDYGYTFGSGTRLTVV.

This clone was seen just once. The chain links TRBV27 to TRBJ1-2; 10 bases are a match to TRBD1. The CDR3 runs 15 residues. Germline loops: CDR1 MNHEY, CDR2 SMNVEV (reference sequence). The junction had 8 bases not matched to a gene; V was cut back by 6 bases and J by 4 bases. CDR3 protein: CASRFRDRGSYGYTF. The DNA of the CDR3 is TGTGCCAGCAGGTTCCGGGACAGGGGTTCCTATGGCTACACCTTC.

V gene TRBV19 combines with J gene TRBJ1-2; D may be TRBD1 (5 bases). The germline V gene encodes CDR1 LNHDA and CDR2 SQIVND (reference sequence). Between the trimmed V and J ends, which lost 3 bases and 8 bases, there was a span of 10 bases. CDR3 length equals 12 residues. Here the CDR3 DNA reads TGTGCCAGTAGTATCGCAGGGTCGGGCTACACCTTC. Protein sequence: CASSIAGSGYTF.

This clone was seen just once. The chain has TRBV7-8 and TRBJ1-3; D is ambiguous. The CDR3 spans 15 residues. Germline CDR1 is SGHVS and CDR2 is FQNEAQ. The V gene lost 4 bases and the J gene lost 2 bases, with 12 bases spanning the gap. This CDR3 reads CASSYQTIAGNTIYF. Written as DNA, the CDR3 is TGTGCCAGCAGCTACCAGACAATCGCTGGAAACACCATATATTTT.

The DNA for the CDR3 is TGTGCCAGCAGCTTAACTAGGACTAACGAGCAGTACTTC. Translating gives CASSLTRTNEQYF. The chain has TRBV7-3 and TRBJ2-7, with TRBD2 as a possible D gene (6 bases). This CDR3 is built from 13 residues. CDR1 SGHTA and CDR2 FQGTGA come from the germline V gene. Trimming took 0 bases from V and 5 from J, leaving 8 bases between them.

The rearrangement links TRBV29-1 to TRBJ1-1; TRBD1 aligns across 7 bases. The CDR3 extends over 11 amino acids. The germline V gene has CDR1 SQVTM and CDR2 ANQGSEA. The ends lost 2 bases at V and 7 bases at J; junction bases unmatched: 1. The DNA of the CDR3 is TGCAGCGTTGAAAGGGACAGTGAAGCTTTCTTT. Translation: CSVERDSEAFF.

The J gene is TRBJ2-1, the V gene TRBV7-9, with D perhaps matching TRBD2 (6 bases). The length of the CDR3 is 13 residues. Germline lookup yields CDR1 SEHNR and CDR2 FQNEAQ (reference sequence). Trimming shortened V by 0 bases and J by 7 bases, and 7 bases separated the two germline ends. The CDR3 loop reads CASSLARGNEQFF. The CDR3 region has the DNA TGTGCCAGCAGCTTAGCGCGGGGTAATGAGCAGTTCTTC.

The chain joins TRBV12-5 to TRBJ2-7; TRBD1 agrees at 11 bases. Germline CDR1 and CDR2: LGHNT and FRNRAP. Germline trimming cut 4 bases from V and 8 bases from J; bases unmatched to any gene: 7. The CDR3 covers 14 residues. CDR3 sequence (DNA): TGTGCTAGTGGTTCAAGGGACAGGGGGGTTCAGCAGTACTTC. It codes for CASGSRDRGVQQYF.

The chain is built from TRBV21-1 and TRBJ2-1; the D call of TRBD2 is as the table states it, not checked on the DNA. TRBV21-1 is tagged as a pseudogene. CDR3 length equals 19 residues. Here the CDR3 DNA reads TGTGCCAGCAGCAAATTGGTTAGCGGGAGGGGCAGCTCCTACAATGAGCAGTTCTTC. Protein sequence: CASSKLVSGRGSSYNEQFF.

V and J are TRBV4-1 and TRBJ1-2; D possibly corresponds to TRBD1 (5 bases). This CDR3 contains 15 residues. The V and J ends lost 1 base and 3 bases respectively, with 12 bases between them. Germline CDR1 MGHRA, CDR2 YSYEKL. The DNA for the CDR3 is TGCGCCAGCAGCCAAGGTACAGGTAGAGACTATGGCTACACCTTC. This translates into CASSQGTGRDYGYTF.

This rearrangement joins TRBV29-1 to TRBJ2-1; 8 bases align to TRBD2. Germline-derived CDR1 and CDR2 are SQVTM and ANQGSEA. Trimming took 3 bases from V and 4 from J; bases not matched to a gene: 11. The CDR3 runs 16 residues. CDR3 nucleotides: TGCAGCGTTGACTGGAGCGGGAGAAGTGGGTACAATGAGCAGTTCTTC. Residues: CSVDWSGRSGYNEQFF.

The chain is built from TRBV7-9 and TRBJ2-7; no clear D. V lost 5 bases and J 3 bases, leaving 8 bases between the germline ends. CDR1 and CDR2 from the germline V gene are SEHNR and FQNEAQ (reference sequence). CDR3 size: 12 residues. The CDR3 nucleotides read TGTGCCAGCAGCCCCTCGGGCTACGAGCAGTACTTC. It codes for CASSPSGYEQYF.

J is TRBJ1-5 and V is TRBV7-2; tentatively, D is TRBD1 (6 bases). Germline values: CDR1 SGHTA, CDR2 FQGNSA. The CDR3 has 14 amino acids. Between the trimmed V and J ends, which lost 4 bases and 5 bases, there was a span of 12 bases. The CDR3 region is CASSWGGGDQPQHF. The CDR3 nucleotides are TGTGCCAGCAGCTGGGGCGGGGGCGATCAGCCCCAGCATTTT.

The V gene is TRBV5-1, the J gene TRBJ1-1; D may be TRBD1 (5 bases). The CDR3 loop spans 12 amino acids. V gave up 4 bases and J gave up 4 bases, with 8 bases separating them. Looked up from germline, CDR1 is SGHRS and CDR2 is YFSETQ. CDR3 in DNA: TGCGCCAGCAGCCGTCAGGGCACTGAAGCTTTCTTT. Translated: CASSRQGTEAFF. Full variable domain (missing parts from reference TRBV5-1 and TRBJ1-1): KAGVTQTPRYLIKTRGQQVTLSCSPISGHRSVSWYQQTPGQGLQFLFEYFSETQRNKGNFPGRFSGRQFSNSRSEMNVSTLELGDSALYLCASSRQGTEAFFGQGTRLTVV.

The gene calls are TRBV10-3 and TRBJ1-1, with no clear D. Germline V gene data show CDR1 as ENHRY and CDR2 as SYGVKD. This CDR3 spans 11 amino acids. V was clipped by 7 bases and J by 1 base, with 4 bases between them. Written as DNA, the CDR3 is TGTGCCATCACCCAGAACACTGAAGCTTTCTTT. Protein sequence: CAITQNTEAFF.

This chain connects TRBV6-5 to TRBJ2-7, with TRBD1 identical over 7 bases. The CDR3 runs to 15 residues. J gave up 2 bases and V 6 bases, and 10 bases lay outside the gene matches. Germline CDR1 is MNHEY and CDR2 is SVGAGI. The CDR3 bases are TGTGCCAGCAGGCTTTCGGCCGGGACAGCCTACGAGCAGTACTTC. It codes for CASRLSAGTAYEQYF.

This chain joins TRBV2 and TRBJ2-4; a weak D match, TRBD2 (5 bases). This CDR3 comprises 14 residues. Germline-derived CDR1 and CDR2 are SNHLY and FYNNEI. V gave up 6 bases and J gave up 0 bases, with 9 bases separating them. DNA for the CDR3: TGTGCCAGCAGAGACGGACTAGCCAAAAACATTCAGTACTTC. Amino acids: CASRDGLAKNIQYF.